The 32 T cell receptor beta chains given below trace back to one sample, sequenced in a study of tissue T cells after allogeneic stem cell transplantation. TCRdb's table, derived via immunoSEQ multiplex PCR, lists solely in-frame clones and lacks some. Of about 40,000 clones in the sample, 80% to 95% are singletons; the top ten hold about 4%. The sequences come from blood, collected before transplantation. These receptors originate from a woman between 35 and 75 years old who later had graft-versus-host disease after an allogeneic stem cell transplant.

This clone was seen only once. The rearrangement uses TRBV25-1 and TRBJ1-2, with D perhaps matching TRBD1 (6 bases). Germline values: CDR1 MGHDK, CDR2 SYGVNS. Trimming pared 5 bases from V and 0 bases from J, leaving 10 bases between. This CDR3 comprises 14 residues. CDR3 nucleotides: TGTGCCAGCAGTCCTACAGGGTCTAACTATGGCTACACCTTC. This translates into CASSPTGSNYGYTF.

Turning to this clone: The identical CDR3 is also encoded by other nucleotide sequences in the sample. This chain links TRBV27 with TRBJ1-2; D uncertain. Trimming took off 3 bases at V and 2 bases at J, with 7 bases between the two ends. The CDR3 covers 13 residues. Germline assignment: CDR1 MNHEY and CDR2 SMNVEV (reference sequence). The CDR3 coding sequence is TGTGCCAGCAGTTTGTCCAGAAACTATGGCTACACCTTC. Amino acids: CASSLSRNYGYTF.

This clone was seen a single time. V gene TRBV27 combines with J gene TRBJ1-5; possibly TRBD1 for D (6 bases). This CDR3 comprises 15 residues. The V and J ends lost 0 bases and 9 bases respectively, with 15 bases between them. CDR1 is MNHEY, CDR2 SMNVEV, per germline (reference sequence). The DNA of the CDR3 is TGTGCCAGCAGTTTATCCTTGACAGGAGGCTCGCCCCAGCATTTT. Its protein product is CASSLSLTGGSPQHF.

About this clone: The identical CDR3 is also encoded by other nucleotide sequences in the sample. V gene TRBV7-2 combines with J gene TRBJ2-3; tentatively, D is TRBD2 (6 bases). Trimming took 5 bases from V and 0 from J, leaving 9 bases between them. Germline assignment: CDR1 SGHTA and CDR2 FQGNSA. This CDR3 spans 14 amino acids. The CDR3 protein is CASSPGTSTDTQYF. The DNA of the CDR3 is TGTGCCAGCAGCCCAGGGACTAGCACAGATACGCAGTATTTT. Full variable domain (outside the CDR3, taken from reference TRBV7-2 and TRBJ2-3): GAGVSQSPSNKVTEKGKDVELRCDPISGHTALYWYRQSLGQGLEFLIYFQGNSAPDKSGLPSDRFSAERTGGSVSTLTIQRTQQEDSAVYLCASSPGTSTDTQYFGPGTRLTVL.

In its sample, this clone was seen a few times. V usage is TRBV15 and J usage is TRBJ1-1, with a tentative D call TRBD1 (6 bases). CDR1 is LNHNV, CDR2 YYDKDF, per germline (reference sequence). This CDR3 has 16 residues. The V gene lost 4 bases and the J gene lost 4 bases, with 19 bases spanning the gap. Written as DNA, the CDR3 is TGTGCCACCAGCACCCGGGTCCCAGGGGATAGCACTGAAGCTTTCTTT. This gives the protein CATSTRVPGDSTEAFF.

V usage is TRBV18 and J usage is TRBJ2-3; D is ambiguous. From germline, CDR1 is KGHSH and CDR2 LQKENI. The CDR3 covers 11 residues. V was trimmed by 2 bases and J by 6 bases, leaving 3 bases between them. The CDR3 nucleotides are TGTGCCAGCTCACCAAGCGATACGCAGTATTTT. It yields the protein CASSPSDTQYF.

This clone was detected a few times. The chain carries TRBV6-5 and TRBJ1-5; maybe TRBD1 (5 bases). Germline-derived CDR1 and CDR2 are MNHEY and SVGAGI. V was shortened by 6 bases and J by 6 bases, with 15 bases between the two germline ends. CDR3 length: 14 amino acids. The chain's CDR3 is CASRRRQSGQPQHF. CDR3 bases: TGTGCCAGCAGACGTAGACAGAGTGGTCAGCCCCAGCATTTT.

The chain combines TRBV5-6 with TRBJ1-6; no definite D call. V was shortened by 3 bases and J by 10 bases, with 17 bases between the two germline ends. Germline CDR1 SGHDT, CDR2 YYEEEE. The CDR3 length is 15 residues. The CDR3 region is CASSWGSGSGSPLHF. DNA of the CDR3: TGTGCCAGCAGCTGGGGTTCCGGGAGTGGATCACCCCTCCACTTT.

The chain links TRBV3-1 (or the pseudogene TRBV3-2) to TRBJ1-1; D remains unclear. This CDR3 is 14 amino acids long. V lost 4 bases and J lost 1, with 10 bases in between. Germline CDR1 is LGHDT and CDR2 is YNNKEL (reference sequence). The CDR3 sequence is CASSPSTGNTEAFF. The CDR3 DNA follows: TGTGCCAGCAGCCCGTCGACGGGGAACACTGAAGCTTTCTTT.

This chain joins TRBV18 and TRBJ1-6; D remains unclear. CDR3 length: 16 residues. Trimming removed 3 bases at V and 10 bases at J, with 19 bases between. CDR1 and CDR2 (germline): KGHSH, LQKENI. The CDR3 spells CASSPRMRETGSPLHF. CDR3 in DNA: TGTGCCAGCTCACCCCGTATGAGGGAGACGGGCTCACCCCTCCACTTT. Together with reference TRBV18 and TRBJ1-6, the CDR3 gives the full variable domain: NAGVMQNPRHLVRRRGQEARLRCSPMKGHSHVYWYRQLPEEGLKFMVYLQKENIIDESGMPKERFSAEFPKEGPSILRIQQVVRGDSAAYFCASSPRMRETGSPLHFGNGTRLTVT.

V gene TRBV29-1 combines with J gene TRBJ2-7; D possibly corresponds to TRBD2 (6 bases). Germline V gives CDR1 SQVTM, CDR2 ANQGSEA. This CDR3 has 14 residues. Trimming removed 4 bases at V and 2 bases at J, with 15 bases between. The CDR3 DNA reads TGCAGCGTTGGAGGCGGGGTTGGTCCCTACGAGCAGTACTTC. This encodes CSVGGGVGPYEQYF.

This clone turned up a few times. CDR3 residues: CATTRGREAFF. The CDR3 nucleotides read TGTGCCACAACCCGGGGTCGGGAGGCTTTCTTT. The chain has TRBV6-5 and TRBJ1-1, with D hard to call. V dropped 10 bases and J dropped 11 bases, with 17 bases sitting between them. Looked up from germline, CDR1 is MNHEY and CDR2 is SVGAGI. The CDR3 consists of 11 residues.

This chain connects TRBV7-9 to TRBJ2-7, with 9 bases lining up with TRBD2. V lost 6 bases and J lost 4; bases outside the gene matches: 10. Germline lookup yields CDR1 SEHNR and CDR2 FQNEAQ (reference sequence). CDR3 length: 15 amino acids. The CDR3 region has the DNA TGTGCCAGCAGACCTCCGGGACTAGCATCTTACGAGCAGTACTTC. Amino acid sequence: CASRPPGLASYEQYF.

DNA of the CDR3: TGTGCCAGCAGTTTCATCCCGGGACTAGCGGGAACCCGCGACAGCACAGATACGCAGTATTTT. It yields the protein CASSFIPGLAGTRDSTDTQYF. This chain uses TRBV28 with TRBJ2-3, with 13 bases identical to TRBD2. Per germline, CDR1 MDHEN and CDR2 SYDVKM. V shed 3 bases, J shed 0 bases, and the junction held 15 bases outside the gene matches. CDR3 length equals 21 residues.

A few counts support this clone. V and J are TRBV30 and TRBJ2-3; 10 bases fit TRBD2. The CDR3 contains 14 residues. V was clipped by 3 bases and J by 0 bases; unmatched bases: 0. The germline V gene encodes CDR1 GTSNPN and CDR2 SVGIG (reference sequence). The CDR3 DNA is TGTGCCTGGAGGACTAGCGGGAGCACAGATACGCAGTATTTT. It specifies CAWRTSGSTDTQYF.

This rearrangement joins TRBV7-9 to TRBJ2-5; D may be TRBD1 or TRBD2 (5 bases each). V was pared by 8 bases and J by 5 bases, with 12 bases between. This CDR3 region has 12 residues. Germline V lookup: CDR1 SEHNR, CDR2 FQNEAQ (reference sequence). CDR3 nucleotides: TGTGCCAGCGGGGGAGCTGGCGAGACCCAGTACTTC. Translation: CASGGAGETQYF.

As concerns this clone: Within the sample, other DNA sequences also encode this same CDR3. This chain links TRBV19 with TRBJ1-1; no definite D call. Trimming left V 3 bases short and J 1 base short, with 6 bases between. The CDR3 length is 13 residues. The germline gives CDR1 LNHDA, CDR2 SQIVND (reference sequence). CDR3 DNA sequence: TGTGCCAGTAGTATTGGCAGGAACACTGAAGCTTTCTTT. Its protein is CASSIGRNTEAFF.

The chain carries TRBV6-2 or TRBV6-3 and TRBJ2-7, with D possibly being TRBD2 (5 bases). Trimming took off 1 base at V and 2 bases at J, with 9 bases between the two ends. The CDR3 extends over 14 amino acids. The germline gives CDR1 MNHEY, CDR2 SVGEGT. CDR3 residues: CASSYFGGPYEQYF. CDR3 DNA: TGTGCCAGCAGTTACTTTGGCGGGCCCTACGAGCAGTACTTC.

This chain uses TRBV7-2 with TRBJ2-1, with D possibly matching TRBD1 (5 bases). V was clipped by 5 bases and J by 8 bases, with 10 bases between them. Germline lookup yields CDR1 SGHTA and CDR2 FQGNSA. The CDR3 length is 12 residues. DNA of the CDR3: TGTGCCAGCAGCCCACAGGTTTATGAGCAGTTCTTC. Its protein product is CASSPQVYEQFF.

The chain has TRBV30 and TRBJ2-7; D is unclear. From germline, CDR1 is GTSNPN and CDR2 SVGIG (reference sequence). The CDR3 is 11 amino acids. Between the trimmed V and J ends, which lost 0 bases and 5 bases, there was a span of 5 bases. Written as DNA, the CDR3 is TGTGCCTGGAGTGTAAGTCACGAGCAGTACTTC. Amino acid sequence: CAWSVSHEQYF.

The chain carries TRBV14 and TRBJ1-6, with D unresolved. CDR1 and CDR2 from the germline V gene are SGHDN and FVKESK. With 3 bases removed from V and 3 bases from J, the gap between germline ends came to 9 bases. The CDR3 contains 15 residues. The CDR3 nucleotides read TGTGCCAGCAGCCAGCGCAGAATCTATAATTCACCCCTCCACTTT. Its protein product is CASSQRRIYNSPLHF.

The chain joins TRBV19 to TRBJ1-3; perhaps TRBD1 as D (6 bases). The CDR3 extends over 15 amino acids. Trimming shortened V by 9 bases and J by 0 bases, and 15 bases separated the two germline ends. Looked up from germline, CDR1 is LNHDA and CDR2 is SQIVND (reference sequence). The CDR3 loop reads CASTKQGNSGNTIYF. The CDR3 DNA sequence: TGTGCCAGCACTAAACAGGGAAACTCTGGAAACACCATATATTTT.

The gene calls are TRBV11-3 and TRBJ2-1, with TRBD2 matching 8 bases. This CDR3 has 16 residues. From germline, CDR1 is SGHNT and CDR2 YENEEA. The J segment lost 2 bases and the V segment lost 2 bases, leaving 5 bases of the junction unmatched. The CDR3 protein is CASSLSHSGTYNEQFF. As DNA, the CDR3 is TGTGCCAGCAGCTTATCCCATAGCGGGACCTACAATGAGCAGTTCTTC. The entire variable domain, with the rest obtained from reference TRBV11-3 and TRBJ2-1, is as follows: EAGVVQSPRYKIIEKKQPVAFWCNPISGHNTLYWYLQNLGQGPELLIRYENEEAVDDSQLPKDRFSAERLKGVDSTLKIQPAELGDSAVYLCASSLSHSGTYNEQFFGPGTRLTVL.

The chain has TRBV19 and TRBJ1-4; 12 nucleotides align to TRBD1. CDR1 is LNHDA and CDR2 is SQIVND in the germline V gene (reference sequence). The CDR3 has 15 amino acids. V dropped 3 bases and J dropped 8; count of bases not matched to a gene: 4. CDR3 DNA sequence: TGTGCCAGTAGTATTCGGGACAGGGGGCGGGAAAAACTGTTTTTT. This codes for CASSIRDRGREKLFF.

V usage is TRBV4-1 and J usage is TRBJ2-3; D ambiguous. The CDR3 is made up of 14 amino acids. Germline V CDR1 and CDR2: MGHRA, YSYEKL. Trimming took off 3 bases at V and 2 bases at J, with 9 bases between the two ends. This chain's CDR3 is CASSQGSVTDTQYF. The CDR3 region has the DNA TGCGCCAGCAGCCAGGGAAGTGTCACAGATACGCAGTATTTT.

Here the CDR3 DNA reads TGTGCCAGCAGTCCTGGGACAGGGACTGGGCCCCAGCATTTT. Amino acids: CASSPGTGTGPQHF. The gene calls are TRBV27 and TRBJ1-5; 9 bases fit TRBD1. The CDR3 is 14 residues long. Germline CDR1 and CDR2: MNHEY and SMNVEV (reference sequence). V was clipped by 5 bases and J by 9 bases; unmatched bases: 8.

This sequence joins TRBV11-3 and TRBJ2-2; weak D call: TRBD1 (6 bases). CDR1 SGHNT and CDR2 YENEEA come from the germline V gene. V was clipped by 5 bases and J by 2 bases, with 18 bases between them. The CDR3 has 17 residues. CDR3 nucleotides: TGTGCCAGCAGCCAAGGATTAGTACAGGGTAACACCGGGGAGCTGTTTTTT. It translates to CASSQGLVQGNTGELFF.

This sequence joins TRBV6-5 and TRBJ2-7; 7 bases line up with TRBD2. Germline CDR1 MNHEY, CDR2 SVGAGI. After removal of 6 bases from V and 2 bases from J, the junction contained 7 bases not matched to a gene. The CDR3 has 14 amino acids. The CDR3 DNA sequence: TGTGCCAGCAGGTCGGTAGCGGGTACCTACGAGCAGTACTTC. This gives the protein CASRSVAGTYEQYF.

The chain is built from TRBV7-2 and TRBJ2-5; 11 bases agree with TRBD2. CDR1 SGHTA and CDR2 FQGNSA come from the germline V gene. This CDR3 contains 14 residues. Trimming removed 5 bases from V and 7 bases from J; junction bases left unmatched: 6. The CDR3 spells CASSPGTSGGTQYF. DNA of the CDR3: TGTGCCAGCAGCCCCGGGACTAGCGGTGGGACCCAGTACTTC.

This clone was found once. V gene TRBV5-1 combines with J gene TRBJ2-5; tentatively, D is TRBD1 (5 bases). V shed 0 bases and J shed 1 base, with 13 bases lying between them. From germline, CDR1 is SGHRS and CDR2 YFSETQ. CDR3 length: 16 residues. The CDR3 DNA reads as TGCGCCAGCAGCTTGGATCCGCAGGGCACCCAAGAGACCCAGTACTTC. It encodes CASSLDPQGTQETQYF. Full variable domain (missing parts from reference TRBV5-1 and TRBJ2-5): KAGVTQTPRYLIKTRGQQVTLSCSPISGHRSVSWYQQTPGQGLQFLFEYFSETQRNKGNFPGRFSGRQFSNSRSEMNVSTLELGDSALYLCASSLDPQGTQETQYFGPGTRLLVL.

The chain is built from TRBV5-1 and TRBJ2-3; D perhaps matches TRBD1 (6 bases). From germline, CDR1 is SGHRS and CDR2 YFSETQ. This CDR3 region has 15 residues. The V gene lost 5 bases and the J gene lost 1 base, with 14 bases spanning the gap. Here the CDR3 DNA reads TGCGCCAGCAGGGGGCAGGGGCTGGGCACAGATACGCAGTATTTT. Amino acids: CASRGQGLGTDTQYF.

CDR3 bases: TGTGCCTGGAAAAACAGGGACCTCACCTCCTACGAGCAGTACTTC. This translates into CAWKNRDLTSYEQYF. The chain is built from TRBV30 and TRBJ2-7; D may be TRBD1 (6 bases). V gave up 4 bases and J gave up 0 bases, with 16 bases separating them. This CDR3 has 15 amino acids. CDR1 is GTSNPN, CDR2 SVGIG, per germline (reference sequence).